This is a list of T cell receptor beta chains from one sample in a study of blood T cell repertoires in COVID-19. Data came from immunoSEQ multiplex PCR; TCRdb stores just in-frame clones and leaves some out. In the table there are about 130,000 clones, roughly 85% of which are singletons. The sequenced sample consisted of peripheral blood. The receptors stem from an elderly man with active or convalescent COVID-19. Both conserved end residues are part of each CDR3. A D gene is named only where the DNA matches it firmly. Some rows mark clone size as missing; the rest say once, few, many or name a class of expanded clone.

j_call: TRBJ1-3
clone_size: .
d_call: .
v_call: TRBV2
cdr3_nt: TGTGCCAGCAGTGAAGGCTGGGGCCTGAACTCTGGAAACACCATATATTTT
cdr3_aa: CASSEGWGLNSGNTIYF

j_call: TRBJ2-1
clone_size: .
d_call: TRBD2
v_call: TRBV10-3
cdr3_nt: TGTGCCATCAGTTCTAGCGGGGGGGCGTATAATGAGCAGTTCTTC
cdr3_aa: CAISSSGGAYNEQFF

j_call: TRBJ1-2
clone_size: .
d_call: .
v_call: TRBV6-5
cdr3_nt: TGTGCCAGCCGACCGGGAGACTATGGCTACACCTTC
cdr3_aa: CASRPGDYGYTF

j_call: TRBJ2-2
clone_size: .
d_call: TRBD2
v_call: TRBV24-1
cdr3_nt: TGTGCCACCAGTGATCTACTAGCGGGAGGGAAGAACACCGGGGAGCTGTTTTTT
cdr3_aa: CATSDLLAGGKNTGELFF

j_call: TRBJ1-4
clone_size: .
d_call: .
v_call: TRBV30
cdr3_nt: TGTGCCTGGAGTGTACCGGGGACATTGGAAAAACTGTTTTTT
cdr3_aa: CAWSVPGTLEKLFF

j_call: TRBJ1-1
clone_size: .
d_call: .
v_call: TRBV7-9
cdr3_nt: TGTGCCAGCAGCTTAGCGGAGGTGAACACTGAAGCTTTCTTT
cdr3_aa: CASSLAEVNTEAFF

j_call: TRBJ2-1
clone_size: .
d_call: TRBD1
v_call: TRBV27
cdr3_nt: TGTGCCAGCAGTTTTGGGACAGGGTCCTACAATGAGCAGTTCTTC
cdr3_aa: CASSFGTGSYNEQFF

j_call: TRBJ1-2
clone_size: .
d_call: .
v_call: TRBV6-5
cdr3_nt: TGTGCCAGCAGTTACGCCAGGGCCACTTATGGCTACACCTTC
cdr3_aa: CASSYARATYGYTF

j_call: TRBJ1-2
clone_size: .
d_call: .
v_call: TRBV2
cdr3_nt: TGTGCCAGCAGTACCGGGGGAGGTTATGGCTACACCTTC
cdr3_aa: CASSTGGGYGYTF

j_call: TRBJ2-5
clone_size: .
d_call: TRBD2
v_call: TRBV5-1
cdr3_nt: TGCGCCAGCAGCTTCCTCAGCGGGAGCGGGGAGACCCAGTACTTC
cdr3_aa: CASSFLSGSGETQYF

j_call: TRBJ1-4
clone_size: .
d_call: .
v_call: TRBV18
cdr3_nt: TGTGCCAGCTCACCACCTACCGAGAGAGAAAAACTGTTTTTT
cdr3_aa: CASSPPTEREKLFF

j_call: TRBJ1-1
clone_size: .
d_call: .
v_call: TRBV7-2
cdr3_nt: TGTGCCAGCAGCTTAGCGTCCGGGAGAACTGAAGCTTTCTTT
cdr3_aa: CASSLASGRTEAFF

j_call: TRBJ1-6
clone_size: many
d_call: .
v_call: TRBV5-6
cdr3_nt: TGTGCCAGCAGCTTGGACAGGCGTCCACCCCTCCACTTT
cdr3_aa: CASSLDRRPPLHF

j_call: TRBJ1-2
clone_size: .
d_call: TRBD1
v_call: TRBV29-1
cdr3_nt: TGCAGCGGCCGACAGGGAGACTATGGCTACACCTTC
cdr3_aa: CSGRQGDYGYTF

j_call: TRBJ2-1
clone_size: .
d_call: TRBD2
v_call: TRBV11-2
cdr3_nt: TGTGCCAGCAGCCGACTAGCGGGGAGTGTCTATGAGCAGTTCTTC
cdr3_aa: CASSRLAGSVYEQFF

j_call: TRBJ2-7
clone_size: once
d_call: TRBD1
v_call: TRBV28
cdr3_nt: TGTGCCAGCAGTCCCCCGATAGGACAGGGCTCGTACGAGCAGTACTTC
cdr3_aa: CASSPPIGQGSYEQYF

j_call: TRBJ2-3
clone_size: .
d_call: .
v_call: TRBV5-1
cdr3_nt: TGCGCCAGCAGCGGGGAGGACCCTAGCACAGATACGCAGTATTTT
cdr3_aa: CASSGEDPSTDTQYF

j_call: TRBJ2-1
clone_size: once
d_call: TRBD2
v_call: TRBV7-3
cdr3_nt: TGTGCCAGCACCTTGGGACTAGCGGGAGCCTACAATGAGCAGTTCTTC
cdr3_aa: CASTLGLAGAYNEQFF

j_call: TRBJ1-4
clone_size: .
d_call: TRBD1
v_call: TRBV6-5
cdr3_nt: TGTGCCAGCAACAGTCGGACAGGGGGCGTCGAAAAACTGTTTTTT
cdr3_aa: CASNSRTGGVEKLFF

j_call: TRBJ2-7
clone_size: .
d_call: TRBD1
v_call: TRBV4-1
cdr3_nt: TGCGCCAGCAGCCACCAGGGGACAGTGGAGCAGTACTTC
cdr3_aa: CASSHQGTVEQYF

j_call: TRBJ2-3
clone_size: .
d_call: TRBD1
v_call: TRBV18
cdr3_nt: TGTGCCAGCTCACCCCTCGTTGGGACAGGGATTCGAGATACGCAGTATTTT
cdr3_aa: CASSPLVGTGIRDTQYF

j_call: TRBJ2-7
clone_size: .
d_call: .
v_call: TRBV7-8
cdr3_nt: TGTGCCAGCAGCCCCAACTACGAGCAGTACTTC
cdr3_aa: CASSPNYEQYF

j_call: TRBJ1-2
clone_size: .
d_call: .
v_call: TRBV18
cdr3_nt: TGTGCCAGCTCGATCAGGGGCCGAGATAACTATGGCTACACCTTC
cdr3_aa: CASSIRGRDNYGYTF

j_call: TRBJ1-1
clone_size: .
d_call: .
v_call: TRBV4-2
cdr3_nt: TGTGCCAGCAGCCAAGTCAGCGTCCTAGAAAACACTGAAGCTTTCTTT
cdr3_aa: CASSQVSVLENTEAFF

j_call: TRBJ1-4
clone_size: once
d_call: .
v_call: TRBV12-5
cdr3_nt: TGTGCTAGTGCCCTCGGGAGTAATGAAAAACTGTTTTTT
cdr3_aa: CASALGSNEKLFF

j_call: TRBJ1-5
clone_size: once
d_call: TRBD1
v_call: TRBV6-5
cdr3_nt: TGTGCCAGCACCCAAGGGGGCGTTAGCAATCAGCCCCAGCATTTT
cdr3_aa: CASTQGGVSNQPQHF

j_call: TRBJ2-7
clone_size: .
d_call: .
v_call: TRBV19
cdr3_nt: TGTGCCAGTAGTATAGGGCGGGACTCCTACGAGCAGTACTTC
cdr3_aa: CASSIGRDSYEQYF

j_call: TRBJ2-5
clone_size: .
d_call: .
v_call: TRBV7-3
cdr3_nt: TGTGCCAGCAGCCCCCGACACGCGGGGTCCCAAGAGACCCAGTACTTC
cdr3_aa: CASSPRHAGSQETQYF

j_call: TRBJ2-1
clone_size: .
d_call: TRBD1
v_call: TRBV6-5
cdr3_nt: TGTGCCAGCAGTCCGGGACAGGGGTACAATGAGCAGTTCTTC
cdr3_aa: CASSPGQGYNEQFF

j_call: TRBJ1-4
clone_size: .
d_call: TRBD1
v_call: TRBV7-8
cdr3_nt: TGTGCCAGCAGCTTAGGACAGGGTAGTGAAAAACTGTTTTTT
cdr3_aa: CASSLGQGSEKLFF

j_call: TRBJ2-7
clone_size: .
d_call: TRBD2
v_call: TRBV6-6
cdr3_nt: TGTGCCAGCAGCCGACTAGCGGGTCCCCTAACGAGCTCCTACGAGCAGTACTTC
cdr3_aa: CASSRLAGPLTSSYEQYF